This TCR beta chain was observed in a study of Ad26.COV2.S vaccination and SARS-CoV-2 variants. Study-wide results and caveats: People who got the vaccine had more spike-specific TCR breadth than people who got placebo.

Per the germline V gene, CDR1 is SGHVS and CDR2 is FNYEAQ. This CDR3 contains 16 residues. V lost 1 base to trimming and J lost 7 bases; unmatched junction nucleotides: 9. Profiled with immunoSEQ multiplex PCR; TCRdb holds only in-frame clones, not every one. Among about 350,000 clones listed, about 89% were seen once. About this clone: Its specificity is not known.

This sample's treatment: some 20 received Ad26.COV2.S at low or high dose, single or two shots; about five received placebo; per-sample allocation not given. The investigators took samples on day 63 after the first vaccine or placebo injection. The sample was peripheral blood, taken in a trial of Ad26.COV2.S vaccine versus placebo. V usage is TRBV7-6 and J usage is TRBJ1-2; TRBD1 matches at 10 bases. The clonotype was recovered from a person between 18 and 65 years old who received the Ad26.COV2.S COVID-19 vaccine or a placebo. DNA for the CDR3: TGTGCCAGCAGCTTAGAGGGGGACAGGGGTGCTCGTGGCTACACCTTC. The encoded protein is CASSLEGDRGARGYTF.